This T cell receptor (beta chain) comes out of a study of shared clonotypes between healthy human individuals. The authors split each subset's genomic DNA evenly across several immunoSEQ plates. The assay was immunoSEQ multiplex PCR, and TCRdb's table has in-frame clones only and misses some. The sample has 1,500,000 or so clones, 95% to 97% seen once. The CDR3 runs 13 residues. From germline, CDR1 is MNHEY and CDR2 SMNVEV (reference sequence). With 1 base removed from V and 3 bases from J, the gap between germline ends came to 6 bases. Every donor was a Caucasian adult from Nashville, Tennessee. This TCR was recovered from a man aged 25-45 years in good health. What was sequenced was naive CD4+ T cells sorted from blood. The subset is: CD45RA+ positively selected. V usage is TRBV27 and J usage is TRBJ2-5; possibly TRBD1 for D (6 bases). The CDR3 is CASSLYREETQYF. In DNA form, the CDR3 reads TGTGCCAGCAGTTTATACAGGGAAGAGACCCAGTACTTC.